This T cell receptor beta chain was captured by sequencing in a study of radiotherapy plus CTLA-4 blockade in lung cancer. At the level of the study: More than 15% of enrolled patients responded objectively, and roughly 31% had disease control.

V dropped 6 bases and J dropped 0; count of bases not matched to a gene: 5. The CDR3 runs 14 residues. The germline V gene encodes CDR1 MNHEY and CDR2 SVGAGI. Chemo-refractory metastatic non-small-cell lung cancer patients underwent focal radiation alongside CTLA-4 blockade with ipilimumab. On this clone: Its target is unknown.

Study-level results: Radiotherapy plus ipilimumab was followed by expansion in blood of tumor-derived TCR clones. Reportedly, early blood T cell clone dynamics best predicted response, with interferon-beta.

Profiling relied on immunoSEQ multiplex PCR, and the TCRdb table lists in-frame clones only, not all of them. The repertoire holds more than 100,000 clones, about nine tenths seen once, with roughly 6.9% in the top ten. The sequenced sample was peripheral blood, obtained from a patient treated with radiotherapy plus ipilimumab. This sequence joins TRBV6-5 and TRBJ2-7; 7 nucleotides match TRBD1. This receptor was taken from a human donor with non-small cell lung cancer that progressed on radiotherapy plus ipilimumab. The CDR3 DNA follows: TGTGCCAGCAGAAAGGACAGGAGCTCCTACGAGCAGTACTTC. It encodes CASRKDRSSYEQYF.